This T cell receptor beta chain derives from a study of blood T cells in healthy people across ages. The ends were cut back, 4 bases at V and 4 bases at J, with 10 bases in the middle. CDR1 is SGHRS and CDR2 is YFSETQ in the germline V gene. This CDR3 is built from 13 residues. This clonotype was seen a handful of times. A J-beta primer mix and a sample-barcoded 5' primer were used in a second PCR of about 7 to 12 cycles. One entry per CDR3 protein, called by TCRdb with MiXCR from the 5' RACE reads. The table includes under 1,000,000 distinct CDR3 sequences, roughly 46% detected once. Each donor was a healthy Caucasian individual from Russia, aged roughly 6 to 100.

Sample: blood. The receptor was isolated from a man aged 80 or over in good health. The chain is built from TRBV5-1 and TRBJ2-3; D ambiguous. The CDR3 nucleotides are TGCGCCAGCAGCCCCCAGGCAGCAGATACGCAGTATTTT. Translation: CASSPQAADTQYF.